This T cell receptor (beta chain) was recorded in a study of T-cell memory formation after mild COVID-19. Overall study context: Largely donor-specific TCR clusters were found.

The CDR3 covers 14 residues. CDR1 and CDR2 (germline): DFQATT, SNEGSKA (reference sequence). The ends lost 5 bases at V and 0 bases at J; junction bases unmatched: 3. A word on this clonotype: As yet, its antigen is unknown.

The study, taken as a whole, reports: Clones that contracted from day 15 to 85 had balanced CD4/CD8; later expanders were CD4+ biased. That cross-reactive memory joined was suggested by some responding clones appearing in pre-infection memory.

A single record per CDR3 protein comes from TCRdb applying MiXCR to the 5' RACE reads. The sample yields 500,000 to 650,000 distinct CDR3 sequences, about 20% seen once. The TCR comes from an adult woman who had mild COVID-19 (a few samples of this study predate the infection). Cell type and time point are not known. This chain connects TRBV20-1 to TRBJ2-7, with 11 bases identical to TRBD2. The specimen was PBMCs or a T cell subset sorted from them (not recorded which). CDR3 nucleotides: TGCAGTGCTGAACTAGCGGGGGTCTCCTACGAGCAGTACTTC. Translation: CSAELAGVSYEQYF.